The rows below give T cell receptor beta chains drawn from one sample of a study of CD8 T cells in Susac syndrome. TCRdb re-derived calls from the immunoSEQ multiplex PCR reads in MiXCR, one entry per CDR3 protein. The sample has around 300,000 distinct CDR3 sequences, about 91% seen once. The source material was CD8+ T cells from PBMCs. The receptors originated from a human donor with multiple sclerosis. Each CDR3 is given with its conserved first and last residue. The D gene is left open where the match is weak. Size is stated for part of the rows, as once, few or many counts, or as a class when the clone is expanded.

CDR3aa: CASSFATDYEQYF; CDR3nt: TGCGCCAGCAGCTTTGCGACAGACTACGAGCAGTACTTC; d_gene: NA; j_gene: TRBJ2-7; abundance: NA; v_gene: TRBV5-1
CDR3aa: CASRTSYSGNTIYF; CDR3nt: TGTGCCAGCAGGACATCCTACTCTGGAAACACCATATATTTT; d_gene: NA; j_gene: TRBJ1-3; abundance: once; v_gene: TRBV2
CDR3aa: CASSEALRQQETQYF; CDR3nt: TGTGCCAGCAGTGAAGCGCTAAGGCAGCAAGAGACCCAGTACTTC; d_gene: NA; j_gene: TRBJ2-5; abundance: NA; v_gene: TRBV2
CDR3aa: CASSLGAAPGTGELFF; CDR3nt: TGTGCCAGCAGCTTAGGGGCAGCCCCGGGTACCGGGGAGCTGTTTTTT; d_gene: NA; j_gene: TRBJ2-2; abundance: NA; v_gene: TRBV7-6
CDR3aa: CASSDGTSGILPYEQYF; CDR3nt: TGTGCCAGCAGTGACGGGACTAGCGGGATTCTACCCTACGAGCAGTACTTC; d_gene: TRBD2; j_gene: TRBJ2-7; abundance: NA; v_gene: TRBV2
CDR3aa: CASSYHYLGTSGADTQYF; CDR3nt: TGTGCCAGCAGTTACCATTACCTCGGGACTAGCGGCGCAGATACGCAGTATTTT; d_gene: TRBD2; j_gene: TRBJ2-3; abundance: NA; v_gene: TRBV6-2/TRBV6-3
CDR3aa: CASRGIQETQYF; CDR3nt: TGTGCCAGCAGGGGAATCCAAGAGACCCAGTACTTC; d_gene: NA; j_gene: TRBJ2-5; abundance: NA; v_gene: TRBV27
CDR3aa: CASSYPRAGPYEQYF; CDR3nt: TGTGCCAGCAGCTACCCTCGGGCAGGACCCTACGAGCAGTACTTC; d_gene: NA; j_gene: TRBJ2-7; abundance: NA; v_gene: TRBV7-9
CDR3aa: CASSLSGLVADTQYF; CDR3nt: TGTGCCAGCAGTTTGTCAGGGCTAGTGGCAGATACGCAGTATTTT; d_gene: NA; j_gene: TRBJ2-3; abundance: NA; v_gene: TRBV27
CDR3aa: CAGGTANTEAFF; CDR3nt: TGTGCCGGTGGGACGGCAAACACTGAAGCTTTCTTT; d_gene: NA; j_gene: TRBJ1-1; abundance: NA; v_gene: TRBV13
CDR3aa: CSARDLGYEQFF; CDR3nt: TGCAGTGCTAGAGATTTGGGCTATGAGCAGTTCTTC; d_gene: NA; j_gene: TRBJ2-1; abundance: NA; v_gene: TRBV20-1
CDR3aa: CASSRGQGDNEQFF; CDR3nt: TGTGCCAGCAGCCGGGGACAGGGAGACAATGAGCAGTTCTTC; d_gene: TRBD1; j_gene: TRBJ2-1; abundance: NA; v_gene: TRBV9
CDR3aa: CASSWTSGTIYEQYF; CDR3nt: TGTGCCAGCAGTTGGACTAGCGGTACCATCTACGAGCAGTACTTC; d_gene: TRBD2; j_gene: TRBJ2-7; abundance: NA; v_gene: TRBV28
CDR3aa: CATSRVPGTGGTGELFF; CDR3nt: TGTGCCACCAGCAGAGTTCCCGGGACAGGGGGGACCGGGGAGCTGTTTTTT; d_gene: TRBD1; j_gene: TRBJ2-2; abundance: NA; v_gene: TRBV15
CDR3aa: CASSFATSEAFF; CDR3nt: TGTGCCAGCAGTTTCGCAACCTCTGAAGCTTTCTTT; d_gene: NA; j_gene: TRBJ1-1; abundance: NA; v_gene: TRBV12-3/TRBV12-4
CDR3aa: CASSQPGAEAFF; CDR3nt: TGTGCCAGCAGTCAACCCGGAGCTGAAGCTTTCTTT; d_gene: NA; j_gene: TRBJ1-1; abundance: NA; v_gene: TRBV6-2/TRBV6-3
CDR3aa: CASSEAGRWEQYF; CDR3nt: TGTGCCAGCAGTGAAGCTGGCCGTTGGGAGCAGTACTTC; d_gene: NA; j_gene: TRBJ2-7; abundance: NA; v_gene: TRBV2
CDR3aa: CASSLPPGGNEQFF; CDR3nt: TGTGCCAGCAGTTTGCCGCCGGGCGGGAATGAGCAGTTCTTC; d_gene: NA; j_gene: TRBJ2-1; abundance: NA; v_gene: TRBV12-3/TRBV12-4
CDR3aa: CASSLQASGLYNEQFF; CDR3nt: TGTGCCAGCAGCTTACAGGCTAGCGGGCTATACAATGAGCAGTTCTTC; d_gene: TRBD2; j_gene: TRBJ2-1; abundance: NA; v_gene: TRBV7-6
CDR3aa: CASSDSRYEQYF; CDR3nt: TGTGCCAGCAGTGATTCGAGGTACGAGCAGTACTTC; d_gene: NA; j_gene: TRBJ2-7; abundance: few; v_gene: TRBV2
CDR3aa: CASSLRLAAYEQYF; CDR3nt: TGTGCCAGCAGTCTCCGACTAGCGGCCTACGAGCAGTACTTC; d_gene: TRBD2; j_gene: TRBJ2-7; abundance: NA; v_gene: TRBV28
CDR3aa: CASSVAQGEDIQYF; CDR3nt: TGTGCCAGCAGCGTAGCTCAGGGGGAGGACATTCAGTACTTC; d_gene: NA; j_gene: TRBJ2-4; abundance: NA; v_gene: TRBV9
CDR3aa: CASSSRLAGSRNIQYF; CDR3nt: TGTGCCAGCAGCTCCCGACTAGCGGGCTCCCGGAACATTCAGTACTTC; d_gene: TRBD2; j_gene: TRBJ2-4; abundance: NA; v_gene: TRBV3-1
CDR3aa: CASSDSTGGWRETQYF; CDR3nt: TGTGCCAGCAGCGACTCCACAGGGGGTTGGCGAGAGACCCAGTACTTC; d_gene: TRBD1; j_gene: TRBJ2-5; abundance: NA; v_gene: TRBV7-9
CDR3aa: CASSSKGGGGEVETQYF; CDR3nt: TGTGCCAGCAGCTCGAAGGGGGGCGGAGGTGAGGTGGAGACCCAGTACTTC; d_gene: NA; j_gene: TRBJ2-5; abundance: NA; v_gene: TRBV3-1
CDR3aa: CASKPMGGQETQYF; CDR3nt: TGTGCCAGCAAACCGATGGGGGGGCAAGAGACCCAGTACTTC; d_gene: TRBD2; j_gene: TRBJ2-5; abundance: NA; v_gene: TRBV12-3/TRBV12-4
CDR3aa: CASSYALGGTGHLPEVMIYEQYF; CDR3nt: TGTGCCAGCAGCTATGCTCTCGGCGGGACAGGGCATCTCCCGGAGGTAATGATCTACGAGCAGTACTTC; d_gene: TRBD1; j_gene: TRBJ2-7; abundance: NA; v_gene: TRBV6-2/TRBV6-3
CDR3aa: CASRTPDRSSYNEQFF; CDR3nt: TGTGCCAGCAGGACCCCAGACAGAAGCTCCTACAATGAGCAGTTCTTC; d_gene: NA; j_gene: TRBJ2-1; abundance: NA; v_gene: TRBV2
CDR3aa: CSARDTGTGGGENGYTF; CDR3nt: TGCAGTGCTAGAGATACGGGGACAGGAGGAGGGGAAAATGGCTACACCTTC; d_gene: TRBD1; j_gene: TRBJ1-2; abundance: NA; v_gene: TRBV20-1
CDR3aa: CASSQTPYGNTATNEKLFF; CDR3nt: TGCGCCAGCAGTCAAACCCCGTACGGGAATACCGCAACTAATGAAAAACTGTTTTTT; d_gene: NA; j_gene: TRBJ1-4; abundance: NA; v_gene: TRBV23-1
CDR3aa: CASSVEWGERREQFF; CDR3nt: TGTGCCAGCAGCGTAGAGTGGGGGGAGCGTCGGGAGCAGTTCTTC; d_gene: NA; j_gene: TRBJ2-1; abundance: NA; v_gene: TRBV9
CDR3aa: CASSGQGALYNEQFF; CDR3nt: TGTGCCAGCAGTGGACAGGGGGCCCTCTACAATGAGCAGTTCTTC; d_gene: TRBD1; j_gene: TRBJ2-1; abundance: NA; v_gene: TRBV6-2/TRBV6-3
CDR3aa: CASSPRDSPQETQYF; CDR3nt: TGTGCCAGCAGCCCTAGGGACTCACCACAAGAGACCCAGTACTTC; d_gene: NA; j_gene: TRBJ2-5; abundance: NA; v_gene: TRBV4-2
CDR3aa: CASSLGRTDTQYF; CDR3nt: TGTGCCAGCAGTTTAGGCAGAACAGATACGCAGTATTTT; d_gene: NA; j_gene: TRBJ2-3; abundance: few; v_gene: TRBV27
CDR3aa: CASSYPPGQELDYGYTF; CDR3nt: TGTGCCAGCAGTTACCCCCCGGGACAGGAATTGGACTATGGCTACACCTTC; d_gene: TRBD1; j_gene: TRBJ1-2; abundance: NA; v_gene: TRBV6-7
CDR3aa: CASSSANTEAFF; CDR3nt: TGTGCCAGTAGTTCAGCGAACACTGAAGCTTTCTTT; d_gene: NA; j_gene: TRBJ1-1; abundance: NA; v_gene: TRBV19
CDR3aa: CASSQDRGVNEQFF; CDR3nt: TGTGCCAGCAGCCAAGATAGGGGGGTCAATGAGCAGTTCTTC; d_gene: NA; j_gene: TRBJ2-1; abundance: NA; v_gene: TRBV14
CDR3aa: CASMSSYEQYF; CDR3nt: TGTGCCAGCATGAGTTCCTACGAGCAGTACTTC; d_gene: NA; j_gene: TRBJ2-7; abundance: few; v_gene: TRBV2
CDR3aa: CASSHSGEGYNEQFF; CDR3nt: TGTGCCAGCAGCCACAGCGGGGAGGGCTACAATGAGCAGTTCTTC; d_gene: TRBD2; j_gene: TRBJ2-1; abundance: NA; v_gene: TRBV13
CDR3aa: CASSQDSQNRNEKLFF; CDR3nt: TGTGCCAGCAGCCAAGATAGTCAGAATCGTAATGAAAAACTGTTTTTT; d_gene: NA; j_gene: TRBJ1-4; abundance: NA; v_gene: TRBV14
CDR3aa: CSVNNRDSVTEAFF; CDR3nt: TGCAGCGTTAACAACCGGGACTCCGTCACTGAAGCTTTCTTT; d_gene: NA; j_gene: TRBJ1-1; abundance: NA; v_gene: TRBV29-1